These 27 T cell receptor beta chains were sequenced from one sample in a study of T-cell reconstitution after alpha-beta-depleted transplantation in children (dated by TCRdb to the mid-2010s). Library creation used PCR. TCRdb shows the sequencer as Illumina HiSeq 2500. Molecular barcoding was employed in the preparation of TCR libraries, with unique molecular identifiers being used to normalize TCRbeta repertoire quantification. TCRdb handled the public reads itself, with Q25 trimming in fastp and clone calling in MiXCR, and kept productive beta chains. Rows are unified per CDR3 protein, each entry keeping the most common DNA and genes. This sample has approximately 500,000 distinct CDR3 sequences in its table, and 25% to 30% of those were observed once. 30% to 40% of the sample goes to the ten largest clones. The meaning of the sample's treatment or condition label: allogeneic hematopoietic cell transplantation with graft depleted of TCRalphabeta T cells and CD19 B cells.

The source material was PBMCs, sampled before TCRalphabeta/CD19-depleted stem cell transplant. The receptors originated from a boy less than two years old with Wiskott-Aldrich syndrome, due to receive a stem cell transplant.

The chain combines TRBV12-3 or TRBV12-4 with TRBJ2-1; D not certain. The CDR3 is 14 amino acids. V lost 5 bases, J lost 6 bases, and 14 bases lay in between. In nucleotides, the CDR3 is TGTGCCAGCAGTCCCCGACGGCAGTTCAATGAGCAGTTCTTC. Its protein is CASSPRRQFNEQFF.

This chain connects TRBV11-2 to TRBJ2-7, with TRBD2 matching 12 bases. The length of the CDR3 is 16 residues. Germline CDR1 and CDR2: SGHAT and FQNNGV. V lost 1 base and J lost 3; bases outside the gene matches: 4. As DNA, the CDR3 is TGTGCCAGCAGCTTAGTAGGACTAGCGGGACGCTACGAGCAGTACTTC. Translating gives CASSLVGLAGRYEQYF. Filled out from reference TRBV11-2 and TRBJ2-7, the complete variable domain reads EAGVAQSPRYKIIEKRQSVAFWCNPISGHATLYWYQQILGQGPKLLIQFQNNGVVDDSQLPKDRFSAERLKGVDSTLKIQPAKLEDSAVYLCASSLVGLAGRYEQYFGPGTRLTVT.

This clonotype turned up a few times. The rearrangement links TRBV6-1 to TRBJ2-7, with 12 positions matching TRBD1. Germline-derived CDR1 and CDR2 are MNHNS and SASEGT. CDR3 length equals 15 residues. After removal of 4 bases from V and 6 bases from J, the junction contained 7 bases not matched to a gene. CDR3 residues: CASSGMGQGATEQYF. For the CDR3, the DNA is TGTGCCAGCAGTGGAATGGGACAGGGGGCAACCGAGCAGTACTTC.

The CDR3 reads CATGLAGTRSGELFF. DNA of the CDR3: TGTGCCACCGGACTAGCGGGGACCCGGTCCGGGGAGCTGTTTTTT. The rearrangement joins TRBV24-1 to TRBJ2-2; TRBD2 matches 12 bases. The CDR3 runs 15 residues. CDR1 KGHDR and CDR2 SFDVKD come from the germline V gene. Losses at the gene ends were 9 bases for V and 6 bases for J; bases not matched to a gene: 7.

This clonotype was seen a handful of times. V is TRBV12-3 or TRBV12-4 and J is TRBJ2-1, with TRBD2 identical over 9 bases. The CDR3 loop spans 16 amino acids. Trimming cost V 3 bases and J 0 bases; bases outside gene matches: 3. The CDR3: CASSLSGRISYNEQFF. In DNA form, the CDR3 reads TGTGCCAGCAGTTTGAGCGGGAGGATCTCCTACAATGAGCAGTTCTTC.

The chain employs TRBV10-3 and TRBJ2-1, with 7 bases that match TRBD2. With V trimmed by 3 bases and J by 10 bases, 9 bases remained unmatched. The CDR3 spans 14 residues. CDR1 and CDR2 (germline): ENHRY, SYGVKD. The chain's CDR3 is CAISDNLAGVEQFF. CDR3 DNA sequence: TGTGCCATCAGTGACAATTTAGCGGGCGTGGAGCAGTTCTTC.

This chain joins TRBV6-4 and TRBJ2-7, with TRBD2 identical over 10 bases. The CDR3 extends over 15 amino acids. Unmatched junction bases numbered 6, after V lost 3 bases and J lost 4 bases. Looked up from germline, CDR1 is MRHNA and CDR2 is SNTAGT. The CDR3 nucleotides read TGTGCCAGCAGTGAAGTCTCTAGCGGGAGATACGAGCAGTACTTC. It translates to CASSEVSSGRYEQYF.

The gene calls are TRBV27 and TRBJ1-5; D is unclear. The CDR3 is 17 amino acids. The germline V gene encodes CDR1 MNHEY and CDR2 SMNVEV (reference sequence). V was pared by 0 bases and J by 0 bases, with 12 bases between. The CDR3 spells CASSLSSEINSNQPQHF. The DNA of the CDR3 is TGTGCCAGCAGTTTATCCTCAGAAATAAATAGCAATCAGCCCCAGCATTTT.

This chain's CDR3 is CASTVNTEAFF. DNA of the CDR3: TGTGCCAGCACAGTGAACACTGAAGCTTTCTTT. V is TRBV12-3 or TRBV12-4 and J is TRBJ1-1; no clear D gene. The V gene lost 7 bases and the J gene lost 0 bases, with 3 bases spanning the gap. CDR3 length: 11 amino acids.

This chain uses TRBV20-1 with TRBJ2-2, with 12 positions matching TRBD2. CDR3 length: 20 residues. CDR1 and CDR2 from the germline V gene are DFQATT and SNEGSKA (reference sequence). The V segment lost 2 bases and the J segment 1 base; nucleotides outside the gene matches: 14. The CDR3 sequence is CSARRSWTSGVTQNTGELFF. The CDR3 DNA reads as TGCAGTGCTAGACGTAGTTGGACTAGCGGGGTGACTCAGAACACCGGGGAGCTGTTTTTT.

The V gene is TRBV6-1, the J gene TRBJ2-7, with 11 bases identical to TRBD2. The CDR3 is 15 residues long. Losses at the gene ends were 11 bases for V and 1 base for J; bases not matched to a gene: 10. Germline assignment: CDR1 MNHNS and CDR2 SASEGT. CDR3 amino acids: CAGALAGGISYEQYF. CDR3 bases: TGTGCCGGGGCTCTAGCGGGAGGTATATCCTACGAGCAGTACTTC.

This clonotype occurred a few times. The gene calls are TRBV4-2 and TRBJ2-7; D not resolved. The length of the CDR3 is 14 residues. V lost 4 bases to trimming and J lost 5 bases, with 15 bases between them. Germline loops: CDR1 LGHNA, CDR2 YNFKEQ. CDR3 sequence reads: CASSPKDGNHEQYF. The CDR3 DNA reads TGTGCCAGCAGCCCGAAGGACGGTAACCACGAGCAGTACTTC.

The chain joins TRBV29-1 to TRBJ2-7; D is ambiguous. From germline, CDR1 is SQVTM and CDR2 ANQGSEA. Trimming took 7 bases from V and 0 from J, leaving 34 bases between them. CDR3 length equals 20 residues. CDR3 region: CSAQVRLWHTLFRSSYEQYF. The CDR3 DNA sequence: TGCAGCGCCCAGGTCCGCTTGTGGCATACCTTATTCAGAAGCTCCTACGAGCAGTACTTC.

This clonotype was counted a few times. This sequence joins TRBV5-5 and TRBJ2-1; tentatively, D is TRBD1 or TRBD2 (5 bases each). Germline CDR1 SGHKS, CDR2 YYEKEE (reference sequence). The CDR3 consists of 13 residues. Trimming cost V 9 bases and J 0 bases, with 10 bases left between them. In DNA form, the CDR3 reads TGTGCCACCGGGGCCCGCTCCTACAATGAGCAGTTCTTC. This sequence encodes CATGARSYNEQFF.

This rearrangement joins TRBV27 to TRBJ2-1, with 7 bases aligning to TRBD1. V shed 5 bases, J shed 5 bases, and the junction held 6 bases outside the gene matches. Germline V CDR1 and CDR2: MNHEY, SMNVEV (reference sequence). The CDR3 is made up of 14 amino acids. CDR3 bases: TGTGCCAGCAGTCTCCGGGACAGTAACAATGAGCAGTTCTTC. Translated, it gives CASSLRDSNNEQFF.

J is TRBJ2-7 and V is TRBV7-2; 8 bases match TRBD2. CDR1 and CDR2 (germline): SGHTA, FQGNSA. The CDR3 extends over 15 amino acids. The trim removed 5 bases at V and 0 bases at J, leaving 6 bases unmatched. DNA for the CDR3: TGTGCCAGCAGCGAAAGCGGGACTAGCTCCTACGAGCAGTACTTC. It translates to CASSESGTSSYEQYF.

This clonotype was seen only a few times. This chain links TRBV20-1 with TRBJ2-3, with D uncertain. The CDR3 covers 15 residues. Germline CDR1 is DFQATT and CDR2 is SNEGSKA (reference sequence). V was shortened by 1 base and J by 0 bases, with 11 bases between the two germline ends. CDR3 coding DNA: TGCAGTGCTAGAGCGAGGACGGAAAGCACAGATACGCAGTATTTT. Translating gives CSARARTESTDTQYF.

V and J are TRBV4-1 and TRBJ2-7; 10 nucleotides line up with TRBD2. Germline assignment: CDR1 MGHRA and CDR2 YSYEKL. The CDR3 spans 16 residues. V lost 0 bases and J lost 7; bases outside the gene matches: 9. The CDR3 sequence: CASSQEGLAGVREQYF. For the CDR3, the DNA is TGCGCCAGCAGCCAAGAGGGGCTAGCGGGAGTACGGGAGCAGTACTTC.

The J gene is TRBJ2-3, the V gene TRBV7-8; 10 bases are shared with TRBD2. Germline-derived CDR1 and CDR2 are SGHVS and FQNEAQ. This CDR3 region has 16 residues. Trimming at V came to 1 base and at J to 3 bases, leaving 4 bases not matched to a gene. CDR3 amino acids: CASSLGLTSGTDTQYF. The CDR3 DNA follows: TGTGCCAGCAGCTTAGGTCTGACTAGCGGGACAGATACGCAGTATTTT.

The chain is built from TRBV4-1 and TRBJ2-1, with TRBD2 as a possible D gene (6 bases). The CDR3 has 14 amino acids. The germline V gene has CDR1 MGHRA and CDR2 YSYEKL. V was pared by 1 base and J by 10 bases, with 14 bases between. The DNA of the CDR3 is TGCGCCAGCAGCCAAGTGATCGGGGGAGCGGAGCAGTTCTTC. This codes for CASSQVIGGAEQFF.

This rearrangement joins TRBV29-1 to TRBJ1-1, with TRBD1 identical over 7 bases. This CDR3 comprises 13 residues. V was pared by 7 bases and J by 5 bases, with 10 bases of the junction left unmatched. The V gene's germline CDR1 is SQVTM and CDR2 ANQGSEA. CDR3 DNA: TGCAGCGCCAGACAGGGAATGGTTACTGAAGCTTTCTTT. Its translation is CSARQGMVTEAFF.

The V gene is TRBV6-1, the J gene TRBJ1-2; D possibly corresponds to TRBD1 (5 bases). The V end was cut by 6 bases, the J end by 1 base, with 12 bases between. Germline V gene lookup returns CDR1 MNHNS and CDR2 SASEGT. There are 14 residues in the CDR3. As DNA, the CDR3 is TGTGCCAGCAGCTTTTCACAGGTTAACTATGGCTACACCTTC. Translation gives CASSFSQVNYGYTF.

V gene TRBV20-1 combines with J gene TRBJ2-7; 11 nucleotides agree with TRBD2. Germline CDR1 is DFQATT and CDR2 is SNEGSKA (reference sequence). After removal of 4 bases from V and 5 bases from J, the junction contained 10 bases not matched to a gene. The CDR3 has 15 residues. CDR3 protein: CSANELAGVFNEQYF. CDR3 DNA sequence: TGCAGTGCTAACGAACTAGCGGGAGTATTCAACGAGCAGTACTTC.

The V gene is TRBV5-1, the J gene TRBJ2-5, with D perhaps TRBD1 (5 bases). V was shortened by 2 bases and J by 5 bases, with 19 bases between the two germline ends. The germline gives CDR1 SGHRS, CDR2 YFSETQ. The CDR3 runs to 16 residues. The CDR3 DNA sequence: TGCGCCAGCAGCTTTTCCCCTGGTGACAGTGGGGAGACCCAGTACTTC. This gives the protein CASSFSPGDSGETQYF.

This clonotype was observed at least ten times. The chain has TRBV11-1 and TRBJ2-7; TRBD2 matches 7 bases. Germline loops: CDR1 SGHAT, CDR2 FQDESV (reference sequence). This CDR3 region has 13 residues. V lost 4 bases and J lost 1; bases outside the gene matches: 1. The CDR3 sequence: CASSSAGSYEQYF. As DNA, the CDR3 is TGTGCCAGCAGCTCAGCGGGGTCCTACGAGCAGTACTTC.

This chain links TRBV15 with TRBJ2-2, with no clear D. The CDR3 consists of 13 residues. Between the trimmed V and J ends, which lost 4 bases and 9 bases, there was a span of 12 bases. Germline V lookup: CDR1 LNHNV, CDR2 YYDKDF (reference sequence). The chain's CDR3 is CATSTRGHRELFF. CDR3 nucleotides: TGTGCCACCAGCACAAGAGGCCACCGGGAGCTGTTTTTT.

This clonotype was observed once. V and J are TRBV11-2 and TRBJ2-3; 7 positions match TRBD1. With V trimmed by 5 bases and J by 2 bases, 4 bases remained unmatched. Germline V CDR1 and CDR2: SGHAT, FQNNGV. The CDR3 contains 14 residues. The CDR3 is CASSDRDPTDTQYF. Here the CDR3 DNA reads TGTGCCAGCAGCGACAGGGACCCCACAGATACGCAGTATTTT.